This entry lists 30 T cell receptor beta chains sequenced from one sample in a study of T cells in Graves' hyperthyroidism and ophthalmopathy. RNA transcripts provided the source from which TCR beta CDR3 regions were amplified. The primer set for the first-round RT-PCR of the TCR CDR3 was HTBI. MiXCR, run by TCRdb on the multiplex PCR reads, gives a single entry per CDR3 protein. The profile covers 450,000 to 700,000 distinct CDR3 sequences, with around 46% appearing a single time and around 20% taken by the ten largest. Sequenced: peripheral blood or thyroid tissue (not recorded which). The receptor set was obtained from an adult woman with Graves' disease, either hyperthyroidism or ophthalmopathy (not recorded which).

The chain has TRBV29-1 and TRBJ1-4, with a weak D call TRBD1 (5 bases). The CDR3 spans 12 residues. Between the trimmed V and J ends, which lost 4 bases and 7 bases, there was a span of 10 bases. Germline V gene data show CDR1 as SQVTM and CDR2 as ANQGSEA. The CDR3 loop reads CSVGQGGEKLFF. The CDR3 coding sequence is TGCAGCGTTGGGCAGGGAGGTGAAAAACTGTTTTTT. The full variable domain, its missing parts supplied by reference TRBV29-1 and TRBJ1-4, is SAVISQKPSRDICQRGTSLTIQCQVDSQVTMMFWYRQQPGQSLTLIATANQGSEATYESGFVIDKFPISRPNLTFSTLTVSNMSPEDSSIYLCSVGQGGEKLFFGSGTQLSVL.

The chain carries TRBV2 and TRBJ1-2, with a weak D call TRBD1 (6 bases). The germline CDR1 and CDR2 sequences are SNHLY and FYNNEI. Trimming removed 8 bases from V and 12 bases from J, with 16 bases in between. The CDR3 runs 11 residues. CDR3 sequence (DNA): TGTGCCAGCCGGACAGAGTCTGGAAACACCTTC. Its protein is CASRTESGNTF.

This clonotype has a single count. The chain employs TRBV11-2 and TRBJ1-5; 9 nucleotides agree with TRBD1. CDR1 is SGHAT and CDR2 is FQNNGV in the germline V gene. J gave up 6 bases and V 5 bases, and 8 bases lay outside the gene matches. The CDR3 loop spans 15 amino acids. This CDR3 reads CASSTHTGGGQPQHF. The CDR3 nucleotides are TGTGCCAGCAGCACTCACACAGGGGGCGGTCAGCCCCAGCATTTT.

The gene calls are TRBV20-1 and TRBJ2-7; 7 bases align to TRBD2. Germline trimming cut 5 bases from V and 5 bases from J; bases unmatched to any gene: 12. The CDR3 is 14 amino acids. Looked up from germline, CDR1 is DFQATT and CDR2 is SNEGSKA (reference sequence). The CDR3 sequence is CSAPTGLVLDEQYF. In DNA form, the CDR3 reads TGCAGTGCTCCTACAGGACTAGTACTCGACGAGCAGTACTTC.

This chain uses TRBV10-2 with TRBJ2-7; 8 nucleotides agree with TRBD2. This CDR3 contains 16 residues. Trimming removed 10 bases from V and 3 bases from J; junction bases left unmatched: 17. In germline, CDR1 is WSHSY, CDR2 SAAADI. As DNA, the CDR3 is TGCGCCATCAGAAGGGAAGTAGCGGGGCCAAACTACGAGCAGTACTTC. It is translated as CAIRREVAGPNYEQYF.

V is TRBV9 and J is TRBJ1-2; no clear D gene. CDR1 and CDR2 (germline): SGDLS, YYNGEE. Deletions cut 6 bases from V and 4 bases from J, with 13 bases between. The CDR3 runs to 13 residues. The CDR3 DNA is TGTGCCAGCAACACCGGAGGAGCCTATGGCTACACCTTC. Protein: CASNTGGAYGYTF.

This clonotype has at least ten counts. This sequence joins TRBV2 and TRBJ2-5; TRBD2 is a possible D gene (6 bases). The CDR3 spans 13 residues. V was pared by 1 base and J by 6 bases, with 9 bases between. Germline V lookup: CDR1 SNHLY, CDR2 FYNNEI. This chain's CDR3 is CASSEGLAQTQYF. CDR3 sequence (DNA): TGTGCCAGCAGTGAAGGGCTAGCGCAGACCCAGTACTTC. The full variable domain, its missing parts supplied by reference TRBV2 and TRBJ2-5, is EPEVTQTPSHQVTQMGQEVILRCVPISNHLYFYWYRQILGQKVEFLVSFYNNEISEKSEIFDDQFSVERPDGSNFTLKIRSTKLEDSAMYFCASSEGLAQTQYFGPGTRLLVL.

This clonotype was counted a few times. V gene TRBV28 combines with J gene TRBJ1-6, with 8 bases lining up with TRBD1. Germline CDR1 reads MDHEN; CDR2 reads SYDVKM. V shed 3 bases and J 10 bases; nucleotides not matched to a gene: 8. The CDR3 is 15 residues long. The CDR3 DNA reads as TGTGCCAGCAGTTTCATAGGACAGGGTGTATCACCCCTCCACTTT. Amino acids: CASSFIGQGVSPLHF.

The chain uses TRBV24-1 and TRBJ2-7; D gene unclear. Germline V gene data show CDR1 as KGHDR and CDR2 as SFDVKD. The CDR3 runs 13 residues. Trimming removed 3 bases from V and 3 bases from J, with 8 bases in between. The CDR3 DNA follows: TGTGCCACCAGTGATCCGCCAGACTACGAGCAGTACTTC. This sequence encodes CATSDPPDYEQYF.

The rearrangement links TRBV15 to TRBJ1-6; 7 bases match TRBD1. CDR1 is LNHNV and CDR2 is YYDKDF in the germline V gene (reference sequence). V shed 1 base, J shed 6 bases, and the junction held 12 bases outside the gene matches. This CDR3 is built from 18 residues. The CDR3: CATSRGDSETGPNSPLHF. The CDR3 region has the DNA TGTGCCACCAGCAGAGGGGACAGTGAGACCGGGCCTAATTCACCCCTCCACTTT.

There are many counts of this clonotype. V usage is TRBV7-9 and J usage is TRBJ2-7, with TRBD1 matching over 9 bases. Germline V gives CDR1 SEHNR, CDR2 FQNEAQ (reference sequence). This CDR3 comprises 16 residues. V lost 5 bases to trimming and J lost 3 bases; unmatched junction nucleotides: 11. The CDR3 nucleotides read TGTGCCAGCAGCAAGGTGGGACAGGGAAACTTCTACGAGCAGTACTTC. As protein: CASSKVGQGNFYEQYF. The variable domain in full, completed from reference TRBV7-9 and TRBJ2-7, reads DTGVSQNPRHKITKRGQNVTFRCDPISEHNRLYWYRQTLGQGPEFLTYFQNEAQLEKSRLLSDRFSAERPKGSFSTLEIQRTEQGDSAMYLCASSKVGQGNFYEQYFGPGTRLTVT.

The rearrangement joins TRBV10-3 to TRBJ1-1, with D maybe TRBD1 (5 bases). Per the germline V gene, CDR1 is ENHRY and CDR2 is SYGVKD. The V end was cut by 8 bases, the J end by 10 bases, with 17 bases between. The length of the CDR3 is 12 residues. The CDR3 loop reads CAIGGGGAGAFF. The CDR3 coding sequence is TGTGCCATCGGGGGAGGAGGGGCAGGAGCTTTCTTT.

This clonotype has a count of ten or more. The rearrangement uses TRBV5-1 and TRBJ2-7; D may match TRBD1 or TRBD2 (7 bases each). CDR1 SGHRS and CDR2 YFSETQ come from the germline V gene. Deletions cut 2 bases from V and 6 bases from J, with 12 bases between. The CDR3 runs to 13 residues. In DNA form, the CDR3 reads TGCGCCAGCAGCTTTCAGGGGGAGGGCGAGCAGTACTTC. It is translated as CASSFQGEGEQYF.

This clonotype was seen a few times. The V and J genes are TRBV28 and TRBJ2-7, with TRBD1 matching over 7 bases. CDR1 and CDR2 from the germline V gene are MDHEN and SYDVKM. The V gene end was trimmed by 2 bases and the J gene end by 3 bases; junction bases not matched to a gene: 4. This CDR3 is built from 14 residues. This CDR3 is CASSLPGQNYEQYF. DNA of the CDR3: TGTGCCAGCAGTTTACCGGGACAGAACTACGAGCAGTACTTC. Variable domain in full (rest from reference TRBV28 and TRBJ2-7): DVKVTQSSRYLVKRTGEKVFLECVQDMDHENMFWYRQDPGLGLRLIYFSYDVKMKEKGDIPEGYSVSREKKERFSLILESASTNQTSMYLCASSLPGQNYEQYFGPGTRLTVT.

This chain joins TRBV18 and TRBJ1-6, with D maybe TRBD1 (6 bases). V was shortened by 8 bases and J by 4 bases, with 12 bases between the two germline ends. Germline V CDR1 and CDR2: KGHSH, LQKENI. This CDR3 contains 14 residues. This CDR3 reads CASRGGRYNSPLHF. The CDR3 DNA reads TGTGCCAGCCGAGGGGGACGGTATAATTCACCCCTCCACTTT.

This clonotype was observed many times. The rearrangement uses TRBV25-1 and TRBJ1-5; D not resolved. Germline loops: CDR1 MGHDK, CDR2 SYGVNS. The CDR3 covers 16 residues. The V end was cut by 2 bases, the J end by 0 bases, with 11 bases between. CDR3 loop: CASSERRDYSNQPQHF. The CDR3 bases are TGTGCCAGCAGTGAAAGGAGGGATTATAGCAATCAGCCCCAGCATTTT. The variable domain in full, with the rest retrieved from reference TRBV25-1 and TRBJ1-5, is EADIYQTPRYLVIGTGKKITLECSQTMGHDKMYWYQQDPGMELHLIHYSYGVNSTEKGDLSSESTVSRIRTEHFPLTLESARPSHTSQYLCASSERRDYSNQPQHFGDGTRLSIL.

The chain carries TRBV10-3 and TRBJ1-2; 9 positions agree with TRBD1. The germline V gene has CDR1 ENHRY and CDR2 SYGVKD. Losses at the gene ends were 6 bases for V and 6 bases for J; bases not matched to a gene: 8. There are 14 residues in the CDR3. The DNA of the CDR3 is TGTGCCATCAGCCGGACAGGGGTCTCCGATGGCTACACCTTC. This gives the protein CAISRTGVSDGYTF.

The V call is TRBV12-3 or TRBV12-4, the J call TRBJ1-5, with D tentatively TRBD1 (6 bases). CDR3 length: 14 amino acids. V shed 6 bases and J shed 2 bases, with 11 bases lying between them. CDR3 residues: CASRLQGGNQPQHF. As DNA, the CDR3 is TGTGCCAGCAGACTACAGGGTGGCAATCAGCCCCAGCATTTT.

This clonotype was seen only once. The chain couples TRBV19 to TRBJ1-2; unclear D gene. The germline CDR1 and CDR2 sequences are LNHDA and SQIVND (reference sequence). The CDR3 loop spans 12 amino acids. Trimming removed 8 bases at V and 4 bases at J, with 11 bases between. The CDR3 protein is CASYRHSYGYTF. CDR3 DNA: TGTGCCAGTTATCGGCACTCCTATGGCTACACCTTC.

This clonotype was seen once. The chain joins TRBV20-1 to TRBJ2-7; 8 nucleotides line up with TRBD1. Germline loops: CDR1 DFQATT, CDR2 SNEGSKA (reference sequence). The CDR3 covers 14 residues. V gave up 3 bases and J gave up 6 bases; unmatched junction bases: 10. CDR3: CSARQTDRASEQYF. The CDR3 nucleotides are TGCAGTGCTAGGCAAACGGACAGGGCAAGCGAGCAGTACTTC.

The chain has TRBV19 and TRBJ2-5, with 8 positions matching TRBD1. V was clipped by 1 base and J by 5 bases; unmatched bases: 3. Germline values: CDR1 LNHDA, CDR2 SQIVND (reference sequence). CDR3 length equals 14 residues. CDR3 protein: CASSIAGGAETQYF. The DNA of the CDR3 is TGTGCCAGTAGTATAGCAGGGGGCGCTGAGACCCAGTACTTC.

This clonotype was detected many times. The chain has TRBV5-1 and TRBJ2-7, with 11 bases aligning to TRBD2. This CDR3 is built from 14 residues. Germline-derived CDR1 and CDR2 are SGHRS and YFSETQ. Trimming took 4 bases from V and 2 from J; bases not matched to a gene: 2. The DNA for the CDR3 is TGCGCCAGCAGCCCGACTAGCGGGACCTACGAGCAGTACTTC. Translation: CASSPTSGTYEQYF.

The chain carries TRBV3-1 and TRBJ1-2, with D possibly matching TRBD1 (5 bases). CDR1 and CDR2 from the germline V gene are LGHDT and YNNKEL (reference sequence). Trimming stripped 3 bases from V and 8 bases from J, with 16 bases between. There are 14 residues in the CDR3. The chain's CDR3 is CASSHRDLEGGYTF. CDR3 sequence (DNA): TGTGCCAGCAGCCACAGGGACCTGGAGGGCGGCTACACCTTC.

This clonotype was counted ten times or more. This chain links TRBV9 with TRBJ2-7; no definite D call. Per germline, CDR1 SGDLS and CDR2 YYNGEE. The CDR3 spans 13 residues. The V end lost 0 bases, the J end lost 3 bases, and 7 bases lay between the germline ends. In DNA form, the CDR3 reads TGTGCCAGCAGCGTAGGCGGAGACTACGAGCAGTACTTC. The encoded protein is CASSVGGDYEQYF.

The V gene is TRBV13, the J gene TRBJ2-7, with 8 bases aligning to TRBD2. The junction had 9 bases not matched to a gene; V was cut back by 6 bases and J by 5 bases. The germline V gene has CDR1 PRHDT and CDR2 FYEKMQ (reference sequence). This CDR3 spans 14 amino acids. This CDR3 is CASRRTSSLDEQYF. As DNA, the CDR3 is TGTGCCAGCAGGAGGACTAGCTCTCTCGACGAGCAGTACTTC.

Here the CDR3 DNA reads TGCGCCAGCAGCCCATCGGGACTAGCGGGAGTAGCTGAGCAGTTCTTC. It specifies CASSPSGLAGVAEQFF. The rearrangement links TRBV5-1 to TRBJ2-7; 14 bases agree with TRBD2. Matching the DNA end better, TRBJ2-1 makes the J call doubtful. Germline V gene data show CDR1 as SGHRS and CDR2 as YFSETQ. This CDR3 is built from 16 residues.

V gene TRBV25-1 combines with J gene TRBJ1-2; D uncertain. Between the trimmed V and J ends, which lost 4 bases and 8 bases, there was a span of 23 bases. In germline, CDR1 is MGHDK, CDR2 SYGVNS. This CDR3 has 16 residues. The CDR3 DNA reads as TGTGCCAGCAGTGCTAGGAGGCACACCGGGGTGAAGGGCTACACCTTC. It translates to CASSARRHTGVKGYTF.

As for this clonotype: A much larger clone differs from this one at a single base, so this may be a read error. The chain has TRBV3-1 and TRBJ1-2, with a weak D call TRBD1 (6 bases). V lost 4 bases and J 8 bases, leaving 20 bases between the germline ends. The CDR3 totals 15 residues. Germline values: CDR1 LGHDT, CDR2 YNNKEL (reference sequence). The CDR3 DNA sequence: TGTGCCAGCAGCCCAGATTTAGGGACACTCTACGGCTACACCTTC. This codes for CASSPDLGTLYGYTF. The full variable domain, with the rest looked up from reference TRBV3-1 and TRBJ1-2, is DTAVSQTPKYLVTQMGNDKSIKCEQNLGHDTMYWYKQDSKKFLKIMFSYNNKELIINETVPNRFSPKSPDKAHLNLHINSLELGDSAVYFCASSPDLGTLYGYTFGSGTRLTVV.

The chain recombines TRBV20-1 with TRBJ1-4, with no clear D. CDR1 DFQATT and CDR2 SNEGSKA come from the germline V gene (reference sequence). CDR3 length: 16 amino acids. The V end was cut by 0 bases, the J end by 8 bases, with 19 bases between. This chain's CDR3 is CSARDRRARRKEKLFF. The CDR3 bases are TGCAGTGCTAGAGATCGGAGGGCGCGGAGGAAGGAAAAACTGTTTTTT.

Concerning this clonotype: Lacking the conserved final phenylalanine or tryptophan, this CDR3 likely reflects a read error. The limits of the CDR3 on the DNA are not certain, so only TCRdb's listed CDR3 is given. The V and J genes are TRBV6-1 and TRBJ1-1. The germline CDR1 and CDR2 sequences are MNHNS and SASEGT. 8 amino acids form the CDR3, both terminal residues included. The CDR3 protein is CAISDPQP.